This entry lists 8 T cell receptor beta chains sequenced from one sample in a study of T cells in Graves' hyperthyroidism and ophthalmopathy. Using RNA transcripts as the source, TCR beta CDR3 regions were amplified. In the first-round RT-PCR of the TCR CDR3, the HTBI primer set was used. TCRdb called the multiplex PCR reads again in MiXCR, with one record for every CDR3 protein. The data contain roughly 630,000 distinct CDR3 sequences, 15% to 17% of them singletons. The sequenced material came from blood. The receptors were sampled from a woman in her thirties with Graves' hyperthyroidism.

The chain employs TRBV6-1 and TRBJ2-3; D is uncertain. In germline, CDR1 is MNHNS, CDR2 SASEGT. V lost 3 bases and J lost 2, with 6 bases in between. The length of the CDR3 is 13 residues. Written as DNA, the CDR3 is TGTGCCAGCAGTGATATACACACAGATACGCAGTATTTT. Its translation is CASSDIHTDTQYF.

The V and J genes are TRBV12-3 or TRBV12-4 and TRBJ2-7; 9 bases are a match to TRBD2. J lost 6 bases, V lost 5 bases, and 20 bases had no gene match. This CDR3 comprises 18 residues. CDR3 nucleotides: TGTGCCAGCAGTCTAGGGGTAACCGGGACTAGCCTGGCCCGCGAGCAGTACTTC. It specifies CASSLGVTGTSLAREQYF.

This chain joins TRBV6-1 and TRBJ2-1; TRBD1 matches at 7 bases. Trimming took 5 bases from V and 12 from J; bases not matched to a gene: 10. Germline lookup yields CDR1 MNHNS and CDR2 SASEGT. CDR3 length: 13 residues. The CDR3 coding sequence is TGTGCCAGCAGTCGAGTTCCCCGACAGGGGCAGTTCTTC. This sequence encodes CASSRVPRQGQFF.

Many counts were recorded for this clonotype. The CDR3 spells CAWSLLAGGNNEQFF. The CDR3 region has the DNA TGTGCCTGGAGTTTATTAGCGGGAGGTAACAATGAGCAGTTCTTC. This sequence joins TRBV30 and TRBJ2-1; TRBD2 aligns across 10 bases. Trimming took 2 bases from V and 5 from J; bases not matched to a gene: 6. CDR1 GTSNPN and CDR2 SVGIG come from the germline V gene (reference sequence). This CDR3 contains 15 residues. The variable domain in full, completed from reference TRBV30 and TRBJ2-1, reads SQTIHQWPATLVQPVGSPLSLECTVEGTSNPNLYWYRQAAGRGLQLLFYSVGIGQISSEVPQNLSASRPQDRQFILSSKKLLLSDSGFYLCAWSLLAGGNNEQFFGPGTRLTVL.

This clonotype has ten or more counts. The rearrangement joins TRBV12-3 or TRBV12-4 to TRBJ2-1; 9 bases are shared with TRBD2. V lost 5 bases to trimming and J lost 5 bases; unmatched junction nucleotides: 22. This CDR3 is 20 amino acids long. Here the CDR3 DNA reads TGTGCCAGCAGTCCGGCGGACACGTCCTTTAGCGGGAGTATGGACAATGAGCAGTTCTTC. It translates to CASSPADTSFSGSMDNEQFF.

This clonotype came up many times. The J gene is TRBJ2-7, the V gene TRBV5-1; TRBD2 might be the D (6 bases). This CDR3 is 15 amino acids long. The ends were cut back, 0 bases at V and 4 bases at J, with 14 bases in the middle. CDR1 is SGHRS and CDR2 is YFSETQ in the germline V gene. The CDR3 region has the DNA TGCGCCAGCAGCTTGGGGGGGACGGGAGCTTACGAGCAGTACTTC. Translated, it gives CASSLGGTGAYEQYF.

This clonotype was counted at least ten times. CDR3 in DNA: TGCAGTGCTAGAGCGGGAATGAACACTGAAGCTTTCTTT. This translates into CSARAGMNTEAFF. This chain links TRBV20-1 with TRBJ1-1; D remains unclear. Per the germline V gene, CDR1 is DFQATT and CDR2 is SNEGSKA (reference sequence). V lost 1 base, J lost 0 bases, and 6 bases lay in between. The CDR3 sequence is 13 residues long.

Comments on this clonotype: It may be a read error: a sequence one base away is much more abundant. The CDR3 does not close with the conserved phenylalanine or tryptophan, likely indicating a read error. The J gene is TRBJ1-5, the V gene TRBV20-1; D not certain. The V end lost 1 base, the J end lost 2 bases, and 6 bases lay between the germline ends. Germline assignment: CDR1 DFQATT and CDR2 SNEGSKA (reference sequence). This CDR3 is 13 amino acids long. The CDR3 sequence is CSARVEGNQPQHL. The CDR3 DNA reads TGCAGTGCTAGAGTTGAGGGCAATCAGCCCCAGCATCTT.